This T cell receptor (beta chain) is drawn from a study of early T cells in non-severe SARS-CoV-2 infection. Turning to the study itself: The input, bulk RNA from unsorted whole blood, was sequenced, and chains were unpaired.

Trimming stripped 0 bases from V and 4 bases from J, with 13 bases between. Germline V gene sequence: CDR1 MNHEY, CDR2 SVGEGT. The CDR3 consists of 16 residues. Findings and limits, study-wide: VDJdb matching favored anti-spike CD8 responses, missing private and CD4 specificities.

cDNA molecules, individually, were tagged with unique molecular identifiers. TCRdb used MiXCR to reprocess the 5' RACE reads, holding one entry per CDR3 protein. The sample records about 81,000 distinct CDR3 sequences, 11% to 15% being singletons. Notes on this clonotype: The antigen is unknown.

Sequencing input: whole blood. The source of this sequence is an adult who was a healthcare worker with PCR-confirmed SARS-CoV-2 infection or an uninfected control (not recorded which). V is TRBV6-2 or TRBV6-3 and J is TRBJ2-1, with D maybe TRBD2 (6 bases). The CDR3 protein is CASSYSLASTYNEQFF. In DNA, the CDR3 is TGTGCCAGCAGTTACTCGCTAGCGAGTACTTACAATGAGCAGTTCTTC.